The 25 T cell receptor beta chains given below trace back to one sample, sequenced in a study of shared clonotypes between healthy human individuals. The protocol was immunoSEQ multiplex PCR, while the TCRdb copy is restricted to in-frame clones and leaves out a portion. The sample has roughly 720,000 clones, about 90% seen once; the top ten hold 30% to 40%. The material sequenced was memory CD8+ T cells from PBMCs. The subset was: CD45RO+ cells pooled with CCR7-negative TemRA cells. These receptors were taken from a man between 18 and 35 years old in good health. Some clones in this sample may be carry-over from other donors' samples.

The chain links TRBV19 to TRBJ2-3; 7 bases match TRBD2. Germline V gene data show CDR1 as LNHDA and CDR2 as SQIVND (reference sequence). The CDR3 totals 15 residues. J gave up 5 bases and V 3 bases, and 8 bases lay outside the gene matches. The CDR3 sequence: CASSIRWGRGDTQYF. The DNA of the CDR3 is TGTGCCAGTAGTATTCGGTGGGGGAGGGGAGATACGCAGTATTTT.

V and J are TRBV5-1 and TRBJ1-3; 8 nucleotides agree with TRBD1. The V and J ends lost 4 bases and 0 bases, in that order; junction bases with no gene match: 6. The CDR3 covers 16 residues. Germline-derived CDR1 and CDR2 are SGHRS and YFSETQ. CDR3 in DNA: TGCGCCAGCAGCGCGGACAGGGAAGGCTCTGGAAACACCATATATTTT. Translation gives CASSADREGSGNTIYF. The full variable domain, with the rest looked up from reference TRBV5-1 and TRBJ1-3, is KAGVTQTPRYLIKTRGQQVTLSCSPISGHRSVSWYQQTPGQGLQFLFEYFSETQRNKGNFPGRFSGRQFSNSRSEMNVSTLELGDSALYLCASSADREGSGNTIYFGEGSWLTVV.

On this clone itself: At the DNA level, this CDR3 is encoded by other sequences in the same sample as well. This sequence joins TRBV27 and TRBJ2-3; D ambiguous. The CDR3 is 13 residues long. V lost 1 base and J 3 bases, leaving 5 bases between the germline ends. The germline gives CDR1 MNHEY, CDR2 SMNVEV (reference sequence). CDR3: CASSLLGTDTQYF. In DNA form, the CDR3 reads TGTGCCAGCAGTTTATTGGGGACAGATACGCAGTATTTT.

This rearrangement joins TRBV4-2 to TRBJ2-3; TRBD2 matches at 11 bases. J was trimmed by 4 bases and V by 4 bases; bases with no gene match: 7. Germline CDR1 reads LGHNA; CDR2 reads YNFKEQ. CDR3 length equals 16 residues. The CDR3, as DNA: TGTGCCAGCAGCCTTACTAGCGGGAGCGGTGCAGATACGCAGTATTTT. Translated, it gives CASSLTSGSGADTQYF.

The chain is built from TRBV5-1 and TRBJ2-7, with TRBD1 identical over 8 bases. Trimming at V came to 3 bases and at J to 0 bases, leaving 2 bases not matched to a gene. This CDR3 is 14 amino acids long. CDR1 is SGHRS and CDR2 is YFSETQ in the germline V gene. CDR3 DNA sequence: TGCGCCAGCAGCTCAGGGGGCAGCTCCTACGAGCAGTACTTC. Amino acid sequence: CASSSGGSSYEQYF. Full variable domain (rest looked up from reference TRBV5-1 and TRBJ2-7): KAGVTQTPRYLIKTRGQQVTLSCSPISGHRSVSWYQQTPGQGLQFLFEYFSETQRNKGNFPGRFSGRQFSNSRSEMNVSTLELGDSALYLCASSSGGSSYEQYFGPGTRLTVT.

This chain connects TRBV4-1 to TRBJ2-7; 11 nucleotides match TRBD2. Germline CDR1 and CDR2: MGHRA and YSYEKL. The CDR3 consists of 15 residues. V lost 3 bases, J lost 2 bases, and 3 bases stayed unmatched. The CDR3 DNA sequence: TGCGCCAGCAGCCATTCGGGACTAGCGGCCTACGAGCAGTACTTC. This gives the protein CASSHSGLAAYEQYF.

The chain recombines TRBV13 with TRBJ2-7, with TRBD2 identical over 8 bases. Germline lookup yields CDR1 PRHDT and CDR2 FYEKMQ (reference sequence). The V gene end was trimmed by 3 bases and the J gene end by 4 bases; junction bases not matched to a gene: 8. The CDR3 covers 15 residues. CDR3 amino acids: CASSFSGSGIYEQYF. CDR3 nucleotide sequence: TGTGCCAGCAGCTTCTCTGGTAGCGGGATTTACGAGCAGTACTTC.

This chain uses TRBV5-6 with TRBJ2-7; maybe TRBD2 (5 bases). Trimming removed 2 bases from V and 2 bases from J, with 11 bases in between. CDR1 and CDR2 from the germline V gene are SGHDT and YYEEEE. This CDR3 spans 14 amino acids. The CDR3 coding sequence is TGTGCCAGCAGCTTAAGTTTGCGGGCCTACGAGCAGTACTTC. Translated: CASSLSLRAYEQYF.

The chain links TRBV27 to TRBJ2-5, with TRBD2 matching 12 bases. CDR1 MNHEY and CDR2 SMNVEV come from the germline V gene (reference sequence). The CDR3 spans 16 residues. Germline trimming cut 0 bases from V and 4 bases from J; bases unmatched to any gene: 3. The DNA for the CDR3 is TGTGCCAGCAGTTTATCAGCTAGCGGGGGGGTAGAGACCCAGTACTTC. Its translation: CASSLSASGGVETQYF.

The V and J genes are TRBV9 and TRBJ2-2, with TRBD2 matching over 8 bases. Germline CDR1 SGDLS, CDR2 YYNGEE. CDR3 size: 16 residues. The ends lost 3 bases at V and 5 bases at J; junction bases unmatched: 9. This chain's CDR3 is CASSEGLDIGTGELFF. The CDR3 coding sequence is TGTGCCAGCAGCGAGGGACTAGATATTGGTACCGGGGAGCTGTTTTTT. Variable domain in full (rest from reference TRBV9 and TRBJ2-2): DSGVTQTPKHLITATGQRVTLRCSPRSGDLSVYWYQQSLDQGLQFLIQYYNGEERAKGNILERFSAQQFPDLHSELNLSSLELGDSALYFCASSEGLDIGTGELFFGEGSRLTVL.

The rearrangement joins TRBV4-3 to TRBJ2-1, with TRBD2 matching over 10 bases. J was trimmed by 7 bases and V by 1 base; bases with no gene match: 10. Germline V CDR1 and CDR2: LGHNA, YSLEER. There are 17 residues in the CDR3. The CDR3 is CASSQGPSGSLGNEQFF. The CDR3 bases are TGCGCCAGCAGCCAAGGGCCTAGCGGGAGTCTTGGAAATGAGCAGTTCTTC.

A note on this clone: The sample holds other DNA sequences that translate to the same CDR3. The chain couples TRBV7-3 to TRBJ2-5; D ambiguous. V lost 5 bases and J lost 1, with 14 bases in between. Germline assignment: CDR1 SGHTA and CDR2 FQGTGA. CDR3 length: 15 residues. The CDR3 DNA is TGTGCCAGCAGCCCATCGGGCATGCCCCAAGAGACCCAGTACTTC. It yields the protein CASSPSGMPQETQYF.

The genes are TRBV4-3 and TRBJ2-3, with 14 bases matching TRBD2. J lost 7 bases, V lost 0 bases, and 9 bases had no gene match. Germline V lookup: CDR1 LGHNA, CDR2 YSLEER. The CDR3 runs 18 residues. CDR3: CASSQDPGLAGGWNTQYF. The CDR3 coding sequence is TGCGCCAGCAGCCAAGATCCCGGACTAGCGGGAGGTTGGAATACGCAGTATTTT.

V usage is TRBV5-4 and J usage is TRBJ2-1, with D unclear. The CDR3 extends over 15 amino acids. The germline V and J ends were trimmed by 2 bases and 0 bases, with 9 bases remaining between them. The germline CDR1 and CDR2 sequences are SGHNT and YYREEE (reference sequence). CDR3 DNA: TGTGCCAGCAGCTTTGGGATAAGCTCCTACAATGAGCAGTTCTTC. Protein: CASSFGISSYNEQFF.

V and J are TRBV4-3 and TRBJ2-7; D is unclear. V was clipped by 0 bases and J by 7 bases, with 19 bases between them. The germline V gene has CDR1 LGHNA and CDR2 YSLEER. This CDR3 has 16 residues. CDR3 in amino acids: CASSQDRAHGPMEQYF. CDR3 sequence (DNA): TGCGCCAGCAGCCAAGATCGAGCCCATGGTCCTATGGAGCAGTACTTC.

V gene TRBV7-2 combines with J gene TRBJ2-7, with D unresolved. V lost 0 bases, J lost 0 bases, and 9 bases lay in between. CDR3 length: 15 residues. The germline V gene has CDR1 SGHTA and CDR2 FQGNSA. The CDR3 spells CASSLAAYRSYEQYF. DNA of the CDR3: TGTGCCAGCAGCTTAGCGGCCTACCGCTCCTACGAGCAGTACTTC.

The genes are TRBV5-4 and TRBJ2-7; 8 bases fit TRBD2. This CDR3 is built from 14 residues. Losses at the gene ends were 4 bases for V and 7 bases for J; bases not matched to a gene: 10. In germline, CDR1 is SGHNT, CDR2 YYREEE (reference sequence). The CDR3 loop is CASSPGGAPYEQYF. In nucleotides, the CDR3 is TGTGCCAGCAGCCCGGGGGGGGCGCCTTATGAGCAGTACTTC. Complete variable domain (other parts from reference TRBV5-4 and TRBJ2-7): ETGVTQSPTHLIKTRGQQVTLRCSSQSGHNTVSWYQQALGQGPQFIFQYYREEENGRGNFPPRFSGLQFPNYSSELNVNALELDDSALYLCASSPGGAPYEQYFGPGTRLTVT.

This clone has a handful of counts. The chain joins TRBV6-5 to TRBJ2-1, with 7 bases that match TRBD1. The CDR3 is made up of 13 amino acids. CDR1 is MNHEY and CDR2 is SVGAGI in the germline V gene. V was pared by 2 bases and J by 10 bases, with 5 bases of the junction left unmatched. CDR3 DNA sequence: TGTGCCAGCAGTTACCTAGGGGGCGGAGAGCAGTTCTTC. It specifies CASSYLGGGEQFF.

The V call is TRBV6-4, the J call TRBJ2-3; 10 bases fit TRBD2. The CDR3 is 15 amino acids. Germline values: CDR1 MRHNA, CDR2 SNTAGT. J was trimmed by 0 bases and V by 6 bases; bases with no gene match: 3. CDR3 DNA sequence: TGTGCCAGCAGCAAGACTAGCGGGAGCACAGATACGCAGTATTTT. It specifies CASSKTSGSTDTQYF.

V and J are TRBV28 and TRBJ2-3; D gene ambiguous. Per the germline V gene, CDR1 is MDHEN and CDR2 is SYDVKM. V was shortened by 8 bases and J by 5 bases, with 20 bases between the two germline ends. CDR3 length: 15 residues. The CDR3 loop is CASHSTPGEVDTQYF. CDR3 coding DNA: TGTGCCAGCCACTCGACACCGGGCGAGGTAGATACGCAGTATTTT.

Points on this clone: Other nucleotide sequences from this sample produce the same CDR3. Here the CDR3 reads CASSWGRSSYEQYF. DNA for the CDR3: TGTGCCAGCAGTTGGGGCAGAAGCTCCTACGAGCAGTACTTC. The V gene is TRBV27, the J gene TRBJ2-7, with D tentatively TRBD1 (5 bases). The CDR3 covers 14 residues. Looked up from germline, CDR1 is MNHEY and CDR2 is SMNVEV (reference sequence). V was trimmed by 4 bases and J by 0 bases, leaving 10 bases between them.

V is TRBV7-6 and J is TRBJ2-1, with 7 bases aligning to TRBD1. The junction had 3 bases not matched to a gene; V was cut back by 1 base and J by 3 bases. Germline CDR1 is SGHVS and CDR2 is FNYEAQ. The CDR3 runs 15 residues. The CDR3 sequence: CASSLDRGGYNEQFF. CDR3 sequence (DNA): TGTGCCAGCAGCTTAGACAGGGGTGGCTACAATGAGCAGTTCTTC.

This chain uses TRBV30 with TRBJ1-2; 8 nucleotides align to TRBD1. Trimming took 2 bases from V and 7 from J; bases not matched to a gene: 6. The germline V gene has CDR1 GTSNPN and CDR2 SVGIG (reference sequence). This CDR3 has 13 residues. As DNA, the CDR3 is TGTGCCTGGAGTACAACGACAGGGGCTGGCTACACCTTC. Translated, it gives CAWSTTTGAGYTF. The whole variable domain, filled in from reference TRBV30 and TRBJ1-2, reads SQTIHQWPATLVQPVGSPLSLECTVEGTSNPNLYWYRQAAGRGLQLLFYSVGIGQISSEVPQNLSASRPQDRQFILSSKKLLLSDSGFYLCAWSTTTGAGYTFGSGTRLTVV.

J is TRBJ2-3 and V is TRBV7-9; 8 bases are a match to TRBD2. V lost 5 bases and J lost 11; bases outside the gene matches: 6. Germline values: CDR1 SEHNR, CDR2 FQNEAQ (reference sequence). This CDR3 is built from 12 residues. The CDR3 DNA sequence: TGTGCCAGCAGCCCCAGCGGGAGCGTGCAGTATTTT. It yields the protein CASSPSGSVQYF.

The chain has TRBV15 and TRBJ2-1; TRBD2 matches at 9 bases. J was trimmed by 5 bases and V by 2 bases; bases with no gene match: 7. This CDR3 is 16 amino acids long. In germline, CDR1 is LNHNV, CDR2 YYDKDF (reference sequence). The CDR3 loop reads CATSRTGQRGDNEQFF. The CDR3 nucleotides read TGTGCCACCAGCAGAACTGGGCAGCGGGGGGACAATGAGCAGTTCTTC.